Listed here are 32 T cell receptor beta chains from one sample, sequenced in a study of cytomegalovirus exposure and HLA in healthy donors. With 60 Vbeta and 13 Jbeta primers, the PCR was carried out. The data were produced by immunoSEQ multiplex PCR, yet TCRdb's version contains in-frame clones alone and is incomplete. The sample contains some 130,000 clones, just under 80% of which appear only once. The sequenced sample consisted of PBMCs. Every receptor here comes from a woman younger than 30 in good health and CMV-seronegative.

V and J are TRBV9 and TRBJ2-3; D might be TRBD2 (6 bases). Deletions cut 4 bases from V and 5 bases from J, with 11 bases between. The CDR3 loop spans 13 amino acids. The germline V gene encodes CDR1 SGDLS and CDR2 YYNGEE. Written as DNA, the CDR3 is TGTGCCAGCAGCCCAGGCGGGGTAGATACGCAGTATTTT. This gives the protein CASSPGGVDTQYF.

CDR3 residues: CASRTTGGEVAFF. CDR3 nucleotide sequence: TGTGCCAGCAGGACCACAGGGGGTGAGGTAGCTTTCTTT. The V call is TRBV6-1, the J call TRBJ1-1; 8 positions agree with TRBD1. After removal of 6 bases from V and 10 bases from J, the junction contained 10 bases not matched to a gene. CDR3 length: 13 amino acids. CDR1 and CDR2 (germline): MNHNS, SASEGT.

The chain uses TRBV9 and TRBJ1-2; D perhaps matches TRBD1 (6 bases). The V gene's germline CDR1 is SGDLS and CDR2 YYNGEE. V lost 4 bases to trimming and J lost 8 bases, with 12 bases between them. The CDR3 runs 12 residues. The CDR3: CASSRGGEGYTF. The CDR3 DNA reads TGTGCCAGCAGCAGGGGGGGAGAAGGCTACACCTTC.

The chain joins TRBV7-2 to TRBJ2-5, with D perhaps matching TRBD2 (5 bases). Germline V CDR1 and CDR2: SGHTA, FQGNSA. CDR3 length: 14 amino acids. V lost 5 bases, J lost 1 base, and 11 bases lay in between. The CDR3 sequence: CASSQPSGQETQYF. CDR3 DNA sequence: TGTGCCAGCAGCCAGCCCAGCGGCCAAGAGACCCAGTACTTC.

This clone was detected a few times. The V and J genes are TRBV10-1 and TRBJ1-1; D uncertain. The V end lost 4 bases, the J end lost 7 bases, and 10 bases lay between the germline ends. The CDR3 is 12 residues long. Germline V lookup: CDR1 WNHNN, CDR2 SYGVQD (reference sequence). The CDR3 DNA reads TGCGCCAGCAGTGGGGGAGGTGGTGAAGCTTTCTTT. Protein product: CASSGGGGEAFF.

CDR3 sequence: CASSLRGTSGDSYEQYF. In nucleotides, the CDR3 is TGTGCCAGCAGTTTACGCGGGACTAGCGGGGACTCCTACGAGCAGTACTTC. This chain connects TRBV27 to TRBJ2-7; 13 nucleotides align to TRBD2. The CDR3 totals 17 residues. The germline gives CDR1 MNHEY, CDR2 SMNVEV (reference sequence). V lost 2 bases to trimming and J lost 0 bases; unmatched junction nucleotides: 4.

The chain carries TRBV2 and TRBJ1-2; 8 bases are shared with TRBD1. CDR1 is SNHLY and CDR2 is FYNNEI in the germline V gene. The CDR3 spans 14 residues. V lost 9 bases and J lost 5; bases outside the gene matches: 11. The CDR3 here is CASRSGQGSYGYTF. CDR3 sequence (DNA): TGTGCCAGTAGATCCGGACAGGGATCGTATGGCTACACCTTC.

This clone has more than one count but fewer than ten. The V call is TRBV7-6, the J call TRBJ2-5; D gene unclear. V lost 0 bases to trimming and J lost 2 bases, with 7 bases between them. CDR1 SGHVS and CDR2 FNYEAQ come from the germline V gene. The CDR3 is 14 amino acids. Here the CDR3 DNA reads TGTGCCAGCAGCTTAGCCGCGGCACAAGAGACCCAGTACTTC. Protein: CASSLAAAQETQYF.

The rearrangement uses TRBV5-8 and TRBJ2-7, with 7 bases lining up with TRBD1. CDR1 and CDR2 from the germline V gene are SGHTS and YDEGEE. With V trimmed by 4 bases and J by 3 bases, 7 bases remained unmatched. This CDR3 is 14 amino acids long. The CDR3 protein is CASSPWTGYYEQYF. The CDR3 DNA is TGTGCCAGCAGCCCCTGGACAGGTTACTACGAGCAGTACTTC.

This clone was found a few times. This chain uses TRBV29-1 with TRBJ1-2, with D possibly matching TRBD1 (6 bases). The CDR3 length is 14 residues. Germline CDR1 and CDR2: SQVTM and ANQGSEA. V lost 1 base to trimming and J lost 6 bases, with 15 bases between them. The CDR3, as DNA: TGCAGCGTTGAAGCAGAAGGAGGGGGGGATGGCTACACCTTC. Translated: CSVEAEGGGDGYTF. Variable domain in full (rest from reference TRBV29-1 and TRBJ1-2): SAVISQKPSRDICQRGTSLTIQCQVDSQVTMMFWYRQQPGQSLTLIATANQGSEATYESGFVIDKFPISRPNLTFSTLTVSNMSPEDSSIYLCSVEAEGGGDGYTFGSGTRLTVV.

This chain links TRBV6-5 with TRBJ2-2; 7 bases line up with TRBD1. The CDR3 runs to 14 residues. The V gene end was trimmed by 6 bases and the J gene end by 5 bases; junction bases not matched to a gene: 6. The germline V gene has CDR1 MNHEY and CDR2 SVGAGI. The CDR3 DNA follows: TGTGCCAGCAGGCAAGGACAGGCAACCGGGGAGCTGTTTTTT. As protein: CASRQGQATGELFF.

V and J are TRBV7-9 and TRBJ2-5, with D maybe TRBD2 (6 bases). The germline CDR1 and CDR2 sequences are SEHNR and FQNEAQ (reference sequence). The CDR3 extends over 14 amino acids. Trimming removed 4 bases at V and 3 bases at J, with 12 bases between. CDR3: CASSSSEGKETQYF. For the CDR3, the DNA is TGTGCCAGCAGCTCCTCGGAGGGAAAAGAGACCCAGTACTTC.

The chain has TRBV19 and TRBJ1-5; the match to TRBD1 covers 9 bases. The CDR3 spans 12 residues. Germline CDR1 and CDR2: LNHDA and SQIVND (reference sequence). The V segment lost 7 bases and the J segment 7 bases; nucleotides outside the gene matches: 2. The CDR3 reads CASKDRGQPQHF. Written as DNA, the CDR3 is TGTGCCAGTAAGGACAGGGGACAGCCCCAGCATTTT.

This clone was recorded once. The CDR3 loop is CASSQGASGMRGTGELFF. CDR3 nucleotide sequence: TGTGCCAGCAGCCAAGGGGCTAGCGGGATGAGGGGGACCGGGGAGCTGTTTTTT. The rearrangement uses TRBV4-2 and TRBJ2-2; 9 nucleotides match TRBD2. Germline V gene lookup returns CDR1 LGHNA and CDR2 YNFKEQ. There are 18 residues in the CDR3. J gave up 5 bases and V 1 base, and 11 bases lay outside the gene matches.

CDR3 DNA sequence: TGCAGCGTTGATCTACAGGGGGGCAATCAGCCCCAGCATTTT. Protein: CSVDLQGGNQPQHF. The chain carries TRBV29-1 and TRBJ1-5; 8 nucleotides match TRBD1. J was trimmed by 2 bases and V by 3 bases; bases with no gene match: 3. This CDR3 region has 14 residues. Germline V gene lookup returns CDR1 SQVTM and CDR2 ANQGSEA.

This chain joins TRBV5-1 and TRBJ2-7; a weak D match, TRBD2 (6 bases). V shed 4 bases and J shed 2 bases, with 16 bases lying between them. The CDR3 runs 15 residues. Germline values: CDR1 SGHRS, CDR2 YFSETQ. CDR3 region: CASSAGGGMPYEQYF. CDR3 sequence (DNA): TGCGCCAGCAGCGCGGGCGGCGGGATGCCCTACGAGCAGTACTTC.

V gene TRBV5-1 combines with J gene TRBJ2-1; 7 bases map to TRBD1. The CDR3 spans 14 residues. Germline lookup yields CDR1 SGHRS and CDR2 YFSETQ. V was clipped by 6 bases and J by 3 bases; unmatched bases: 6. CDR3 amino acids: CASTLGQNYNEQFF. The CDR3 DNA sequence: TGCGCCAGCACCCTGGGACAGAACTACAATGAGCAGTTCTTC.

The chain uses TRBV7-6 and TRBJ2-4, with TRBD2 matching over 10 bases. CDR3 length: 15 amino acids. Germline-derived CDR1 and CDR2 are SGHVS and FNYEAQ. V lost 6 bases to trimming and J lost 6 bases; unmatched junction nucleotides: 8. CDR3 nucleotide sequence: TGTGCCAGCAGTTTTCTAGCGGGAGCCCGAAACATTCAGTACTTC. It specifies CASSFLAGARNIQYF.

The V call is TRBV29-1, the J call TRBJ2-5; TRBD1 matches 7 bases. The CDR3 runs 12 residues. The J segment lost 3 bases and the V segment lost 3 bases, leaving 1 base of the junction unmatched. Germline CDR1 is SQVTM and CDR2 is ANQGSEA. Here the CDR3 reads CSVDTGEETQYF. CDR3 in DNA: TGCAGCGTTGACACAGGGGAAGAGACCCAGTACTTC.

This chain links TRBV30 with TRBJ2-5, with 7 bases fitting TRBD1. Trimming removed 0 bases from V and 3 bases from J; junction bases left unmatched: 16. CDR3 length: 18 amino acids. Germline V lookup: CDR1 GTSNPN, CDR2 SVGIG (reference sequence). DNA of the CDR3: TGTGCCTGGAGTGTCACCCCAAGGACAGGTGAAGTAAAAGAGACCCAGTACTTC. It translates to CAWSVTPRTGEVKETQYF.

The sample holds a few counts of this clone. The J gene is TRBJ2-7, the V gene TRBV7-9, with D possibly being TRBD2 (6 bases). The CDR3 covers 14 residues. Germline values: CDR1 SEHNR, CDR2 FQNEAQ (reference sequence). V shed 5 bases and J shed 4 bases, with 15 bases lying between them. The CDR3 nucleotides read TGTGCCAGCAGCCCCATGGAGGGGTCTTACGAGCAGTACTTC. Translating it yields CASSPMEGSYEQYF. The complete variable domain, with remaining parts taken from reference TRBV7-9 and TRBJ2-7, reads DTGVSQNPRHKITKRGQNVTFRCDPISEHNRLYWYRQTLGQGPEFLTYFQNEAQLEKSRLLSDRFSAERPKGSFSTLEIQRTEQGDSAMYLCASSPMEGSYEQYFGPGTRLTVT.

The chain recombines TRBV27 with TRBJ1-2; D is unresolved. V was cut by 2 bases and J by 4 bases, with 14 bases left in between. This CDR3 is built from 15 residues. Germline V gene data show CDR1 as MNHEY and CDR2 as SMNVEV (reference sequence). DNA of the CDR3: TGTGCCAGCAGTTTAAGGGATCGGGGTAGCTATGGCTACACCTTC. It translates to CASSLRDRGSYGYTF.

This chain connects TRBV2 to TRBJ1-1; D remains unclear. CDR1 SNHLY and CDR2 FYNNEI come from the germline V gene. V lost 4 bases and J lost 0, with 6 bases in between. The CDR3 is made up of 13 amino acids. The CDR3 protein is CASSAPVNTEAFF. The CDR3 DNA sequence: TGTGCCAGCAGTGCCCCAGTGAACACTGAAGCTTTCTTT. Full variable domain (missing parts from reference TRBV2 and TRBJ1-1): EPEVTQTPSHQVTQMGQEVILRCVPISNHLYFYWYRQILGQKVEFLVSFYNNEISEKSEIFDDQFSVERPDGSNFTLKIRSTKLEDSAMYFCASSAPVNTEAFFGQGTRLTVV.

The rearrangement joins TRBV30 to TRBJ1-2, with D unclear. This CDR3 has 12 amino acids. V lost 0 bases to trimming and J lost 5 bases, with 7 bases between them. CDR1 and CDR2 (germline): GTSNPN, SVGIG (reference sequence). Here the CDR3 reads CAWSVVSYGYTF. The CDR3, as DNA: TGTGCCTGGAGTGTCGTTTCGTATGGCTACACCTTC.

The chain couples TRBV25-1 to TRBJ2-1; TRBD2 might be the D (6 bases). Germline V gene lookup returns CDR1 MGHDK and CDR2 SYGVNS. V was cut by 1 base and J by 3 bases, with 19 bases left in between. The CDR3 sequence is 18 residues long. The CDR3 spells CASSESIWRDGLYNEQFF. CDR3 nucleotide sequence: TGTGCCAGCAGTGAATCGATTTGGAGGGACGGTCTCTACAATGAGCAGTTCTTC.

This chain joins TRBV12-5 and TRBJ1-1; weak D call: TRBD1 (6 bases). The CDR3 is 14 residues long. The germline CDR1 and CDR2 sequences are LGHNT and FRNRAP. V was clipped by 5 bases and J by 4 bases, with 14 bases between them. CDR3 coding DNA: TGTGCTAGTGGTCCATACAGGGACGGCACTGAAGCTTTCTTT. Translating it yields CASGPYRDGTEAFF.

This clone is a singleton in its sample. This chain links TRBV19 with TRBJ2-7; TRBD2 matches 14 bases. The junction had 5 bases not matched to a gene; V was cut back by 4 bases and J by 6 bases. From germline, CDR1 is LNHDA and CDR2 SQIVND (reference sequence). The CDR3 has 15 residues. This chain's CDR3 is CASSSWTSGRSEQYF. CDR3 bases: TGTGCCAGTAGTAGTTGGACTAGCGGGAGGAGCGAGCAGTACTTC.

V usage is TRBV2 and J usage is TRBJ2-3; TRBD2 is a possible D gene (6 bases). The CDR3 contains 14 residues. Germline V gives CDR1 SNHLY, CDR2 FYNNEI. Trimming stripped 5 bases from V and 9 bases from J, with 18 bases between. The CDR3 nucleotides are TGTGCCAGCAGTCCTAGGGCGGGGCGGGACACGCAGTATTTT. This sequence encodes CASSPRAGRDTQYF.

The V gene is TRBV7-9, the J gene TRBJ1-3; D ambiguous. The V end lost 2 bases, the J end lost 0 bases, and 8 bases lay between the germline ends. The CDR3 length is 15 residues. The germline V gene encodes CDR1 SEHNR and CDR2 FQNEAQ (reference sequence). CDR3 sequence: CASSLSADSGNTIYF. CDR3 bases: TGTGCCAGCAGCTTATCTGCAGACTCTGGAAACACCATATATTTT.

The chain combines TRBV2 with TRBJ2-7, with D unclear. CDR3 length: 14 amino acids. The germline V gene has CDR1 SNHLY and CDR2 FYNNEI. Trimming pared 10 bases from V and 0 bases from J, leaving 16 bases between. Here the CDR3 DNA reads TGTGCCACCGCCTTCTTGGCGGCCTCCTACGAGCAGTACTTC. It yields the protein CATAFLAASYEQYF.

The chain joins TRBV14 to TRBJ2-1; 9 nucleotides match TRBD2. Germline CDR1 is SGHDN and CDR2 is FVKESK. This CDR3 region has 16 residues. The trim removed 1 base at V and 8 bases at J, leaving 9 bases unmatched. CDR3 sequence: CASSQGIFSGGDEQFF. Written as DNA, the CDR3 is TGTGCCAGCAGCCAAGGGATCTTTAGCGGGGGCGATGAGCAGTTCTTC.

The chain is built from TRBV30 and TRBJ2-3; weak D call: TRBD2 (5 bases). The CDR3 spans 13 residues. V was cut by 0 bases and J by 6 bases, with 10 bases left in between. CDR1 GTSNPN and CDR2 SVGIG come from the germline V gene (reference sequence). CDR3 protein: CAWSVLGPDTQYF. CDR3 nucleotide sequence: TGTGCCTGGAGTGTACTAGGGCCGGATACGCAGTATTTT.